The rows below give T cell receptor beta chains drawn from one sample of a study of T cells in Graves' hyperthyroidism and ophthalmopathy. One entry per CDR3 protein, called by TCRdb with MiXCR from the multiplex PCR reads. The sample shows approximately 690,000 distinct CDR3 sequences, about 15% of them seen only once. Material: blood. These receptors originate from a woman in her fifties or sixties with Graves' ophthalmopathy. The CDR3 runs from the conserved cysteine through the conserved F or W. The D gene is left open where the match is weak. Clone size is stated in some rows and not others, as once, few, many or a class when expanded.

CDR3: CASSLTGQGYYEQYF; DNA: TGTGCCAGCAGCCTAACGGGACAGGGATATTACGAGCAGTACTTC; J: TRBJ2-7; D: TRBD1; V: TRBV5-1; size: -
CDR3: CASSLDKRTDTQYF; DNA: TGTGCCAGCAGCTTGGACAAACGCACAGATACGCAGTATTTT; J: TRBJ2-3; D: -; V: TRBV7-2; size: many
CDR3: CSARDTSGGYYEQYF; DNA: TGCAGTGCTAGAGATACTAGCGGGGGATACTACGAGCAGTACTTC; J: TRBJ2-7; D: TRBD2; V: TRBV20-1; size: -
CDR3: CAISEGTGGQGNQPQHF; DNA: TGTGCCATCAGTGAAGGGACGGGAGGGCAAGGTAATCAGCCCCAGCATTTT; J: TRBJ1-5; D: -; V: TRBV10-3; size: -
CDR3: CASSHRDKRDYGYTF; DNA: TGTGCCAGCAGCCACCGGGACAAAAGGGACTATGGCTACACCTTC; J: TRBJ1-2; D: -; V: TRBV7-9; size: many
CDR3: CASTAGGSGETQYF; DNA: TGTGCCAGCACCGCGGGGGGGTCTGGGGAGACCCAGTACTTC; J: TRBJ2-5; D: TRBD2; V: TRBV11-2; size: -
CDR3: CASSEGLAGFADTQYF; DNA: TGTGCCAGCAGCGAGGGACTAGCGGGATTCGCAGATACGCAGTATTTT; J: TRBJ2-3; D: TRBD2; V: TRBV7-9; size: many
CDR3: CASSQGPDRPTYEQYF; DNA: TGCGCCAGCAGCCAAGGACCGGACAGGCCAACCTACGAGCAGTACTTC; J: TRBJ2-7; D: TRBD1; V: TRBV4-1; size: few
CDR3: CASSPPARAGSGNTIYF; DNA: TGTGCCAGCTCACCACCGGCCCGGGCGGGCTCTGGAAACACCATATATTTT; J: TRBJ1-3; D: -; V: TRBV18; size: -
CDR3: CASSLDRVVEQYF; DNA: TGCGCCAGCAGCTTGGACAGGGTGGTCGAGCAGTACTTC; J: TRBJ2-7; D: -; V: TRBV5-1; size: many
CDR3: CASSLVRNTEAFF; DNA: TGTGCCAGCAGCTTAGTCAGGAACACTGAAGCTTTCTTT; J: TRBJ1-1; D: -; V: TRBV7-2; size: many
CDR3: CASSLVLVDTGELFF; DNA: TGTGCCAGCAGCTTGGTATTAGTGGACACCGGGGAGCTGTTTTTT; J: TRBJ2-2; D: -; V: TRBV5-5; size: many
CDR3: CASSLGLAGWLNTEAFF; DNA: TGCGCCAGCAGCTTGGGTTTGGCAGGGTGGTTGAACACTGAAGCTTTCTTT; J: TRBJ1-1; D: -; V: TRBV5-1; size: many
CDR3: CASSLFLAQETQYF; DNA: TGTGCCAGCAGCTTATTTTTGGCTCAGGAGACCCAGTACTTC; J: TRBJ2-5; D: -; V: TRBV11-2; size: many
CDR3: CVGGHSGNTIYF; DNA: TGTGTTGGAGGACACTCTGGAAACACCATATATTTT; J: TRBJ1-3; D: -; V: TRBV30; size: many